This T cell receptor beta chain comes out of a study of cytomegalovirus exposure and HLA in healthy donors. Overall study: In an early release, HLA-typed donors contributed tens of millions of unique TCR sequences. General study results and limits: Upon later analysis, HLA-associated TCR beta chains proved more clonally expanded than other, equally common chains.

About this clone: No antigen is known for it.

13 Jbeta primers and 60 Vbeta primers were used for the PCR. The assay was immunoSEQ multiplex PCR, and TCRdb's table has in-frame clones only and misses some. The sample lists about 86,000 clones; 70% to 85% were seen once. V lost 6 bases, J lost 5 bases, and 1 base stayed unmatched. The CDR3 consists of 12 residues. From germline, CDR1 is WNHNN and CDR2 SYGVQD (reference sequence). Sequenced material: PBMCs. This sequence joins TRBV10-1 and TRBJ2-7, with 10 bases lining up with TRBD1. The clonotype originates from a man in his 60s in good health and CMV-seronegative. The CDR3 sequence: CASSGTGDEQYF. The CDR3 DNA is TGCGCCAGCAGCGGGACAGGGGACGAGCAGTACTTC.